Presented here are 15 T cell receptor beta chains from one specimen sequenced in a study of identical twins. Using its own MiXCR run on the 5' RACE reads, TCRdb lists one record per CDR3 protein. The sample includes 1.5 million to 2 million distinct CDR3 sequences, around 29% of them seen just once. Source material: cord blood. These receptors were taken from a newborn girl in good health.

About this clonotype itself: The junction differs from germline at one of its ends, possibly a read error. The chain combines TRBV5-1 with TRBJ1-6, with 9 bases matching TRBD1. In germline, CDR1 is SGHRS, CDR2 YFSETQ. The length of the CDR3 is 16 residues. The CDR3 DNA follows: TGCGCCAGCAGCGTACTACAGGGGGCGCGGAATTCACCCCCCCACTTT. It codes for CASSVLQGARNSPPHF.

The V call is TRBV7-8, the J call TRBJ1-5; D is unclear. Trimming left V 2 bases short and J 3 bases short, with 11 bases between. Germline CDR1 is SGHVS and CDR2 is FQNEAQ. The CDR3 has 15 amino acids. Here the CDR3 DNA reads TGTGCCAGCAGCTTACGGGTCAGCTACAATCAGCCCCAGCATTTT. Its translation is CASSLRVSYNQPQHF.

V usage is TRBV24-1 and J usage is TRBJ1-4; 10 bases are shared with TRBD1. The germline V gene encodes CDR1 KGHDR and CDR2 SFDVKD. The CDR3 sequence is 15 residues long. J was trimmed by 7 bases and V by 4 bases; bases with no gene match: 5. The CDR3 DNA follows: TGTGCCACCAGTGACCCCGGGACAGGGGTTGAAAAACTGTTTTTT. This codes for CATSDPGTGVEKLFF.

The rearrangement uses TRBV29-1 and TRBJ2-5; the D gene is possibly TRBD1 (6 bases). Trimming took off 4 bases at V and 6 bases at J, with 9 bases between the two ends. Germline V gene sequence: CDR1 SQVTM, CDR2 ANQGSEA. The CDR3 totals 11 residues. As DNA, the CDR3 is TGCAGCGTTGGAGGGGGACAGACCCAGTACTTC. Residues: CSVGGGQTQYF. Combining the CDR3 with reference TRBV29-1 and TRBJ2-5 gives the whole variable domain SAVISQKPSRDICQRGTSLTIQCQVDSQVTMMFWYRQQPGQSLTLIATANQGSEATYESGFVIDKFPISRPNLTFSTLTVSNMSPEDSSIYLCSVGGGQTQYFGPGTRLLVL.

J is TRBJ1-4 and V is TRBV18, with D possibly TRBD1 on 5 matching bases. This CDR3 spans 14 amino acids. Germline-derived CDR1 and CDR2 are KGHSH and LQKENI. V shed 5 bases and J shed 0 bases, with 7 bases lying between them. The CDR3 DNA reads TGTGCCAGCTCAATACAGGCAACTAATGAAAAACTGTTTTTT. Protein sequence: CASSIQATNEKLFF.

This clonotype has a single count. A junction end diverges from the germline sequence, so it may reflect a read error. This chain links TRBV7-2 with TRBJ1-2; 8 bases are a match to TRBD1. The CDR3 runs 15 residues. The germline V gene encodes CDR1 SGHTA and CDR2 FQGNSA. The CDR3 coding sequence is TGTGTCAGCAGCGTCGGATCAACAGGGGGTTATGGCTACACCTTC. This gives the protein CVSSVGSTGGYGYTF.

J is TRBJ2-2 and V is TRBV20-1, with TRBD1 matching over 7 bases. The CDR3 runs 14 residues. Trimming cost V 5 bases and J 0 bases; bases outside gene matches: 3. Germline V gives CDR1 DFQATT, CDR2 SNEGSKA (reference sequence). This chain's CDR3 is CSAFDRANTGELFF. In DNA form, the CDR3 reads TGCAGTGCTTTCGACAGGGCGAACACCGGGGAGCTGTTTTTT.

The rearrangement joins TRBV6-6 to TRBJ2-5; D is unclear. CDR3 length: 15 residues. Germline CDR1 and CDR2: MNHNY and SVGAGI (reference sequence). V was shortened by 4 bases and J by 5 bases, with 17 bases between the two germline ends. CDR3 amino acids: CASSSVPLRRETQYF. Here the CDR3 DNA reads TGTGCCAGCAGTTCCGTGCCGCTTAGACGGGAGACCCAGTACTTC.

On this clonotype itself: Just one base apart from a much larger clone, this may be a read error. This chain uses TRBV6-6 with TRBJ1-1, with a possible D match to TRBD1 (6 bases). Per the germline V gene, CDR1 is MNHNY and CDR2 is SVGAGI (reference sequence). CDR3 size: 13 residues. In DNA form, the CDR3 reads TGTGCCAGCAGTGGACAGATGAACACTGAAGTTTTCTTT. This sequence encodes CASSGQMNTEVFF.

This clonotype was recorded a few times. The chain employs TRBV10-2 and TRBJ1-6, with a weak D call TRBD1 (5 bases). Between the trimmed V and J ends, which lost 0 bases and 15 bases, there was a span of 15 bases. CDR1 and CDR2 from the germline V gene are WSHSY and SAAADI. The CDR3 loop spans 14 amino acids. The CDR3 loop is CASSESQGSKGLHF. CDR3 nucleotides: TGCGCCAGCAGTGAGTCCCAGGGCTCCAAAGGCCTCCACTTT.

DNA for the CDR3: TGTGCCAGCAGGGCGGAGGTGGTCTCCTTTAGCACAGATACGCAGTATTTT. Translating it yields CASRAEVVSFSTDTQYF. The J gene is TRBJ2-3, the V gene TRBV2; tentatively, D is TRBD2 (5 bases). V lost 6 bases, J lost 0 bases, and 19 bases lay in between. The CDR3 sequence is 17 residues long. Germline V gene lookup returns CDR1 SNHLY and CDR2 FYNNEI.

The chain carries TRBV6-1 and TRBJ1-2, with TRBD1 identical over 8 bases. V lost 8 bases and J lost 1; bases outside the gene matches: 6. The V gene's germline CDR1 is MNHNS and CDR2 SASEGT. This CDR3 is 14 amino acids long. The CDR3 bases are TGTGCCAGCCGAAGACAGGGGCTTAACTATGGCTACACCTTC. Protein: CASRRQGLNYGYTF.

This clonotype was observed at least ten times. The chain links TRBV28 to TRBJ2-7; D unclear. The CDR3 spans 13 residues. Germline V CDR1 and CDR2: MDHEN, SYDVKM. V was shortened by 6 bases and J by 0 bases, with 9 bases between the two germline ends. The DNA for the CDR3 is TGTGCCAGCAGCCCAAAGAGCTCCTACGAGCAGTACTTC. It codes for CASSPKSSYEQYF.

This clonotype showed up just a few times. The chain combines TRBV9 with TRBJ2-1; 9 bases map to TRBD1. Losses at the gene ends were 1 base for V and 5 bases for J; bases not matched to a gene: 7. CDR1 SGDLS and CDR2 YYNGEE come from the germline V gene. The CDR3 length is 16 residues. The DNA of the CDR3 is TGTGCCAGCAGCGTAACAAACAGGGGGCCCCACAATGAGCAGTTCTTC. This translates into CASSVTNRGPHNEQFF.

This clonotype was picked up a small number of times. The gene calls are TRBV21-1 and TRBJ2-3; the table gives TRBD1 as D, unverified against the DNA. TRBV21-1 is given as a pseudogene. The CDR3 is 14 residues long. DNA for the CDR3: TGTGCCAGCAGCACCCGGGGTCGCACAGATACGCAGTATTTT. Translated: CASSTRGRTDTQYF.